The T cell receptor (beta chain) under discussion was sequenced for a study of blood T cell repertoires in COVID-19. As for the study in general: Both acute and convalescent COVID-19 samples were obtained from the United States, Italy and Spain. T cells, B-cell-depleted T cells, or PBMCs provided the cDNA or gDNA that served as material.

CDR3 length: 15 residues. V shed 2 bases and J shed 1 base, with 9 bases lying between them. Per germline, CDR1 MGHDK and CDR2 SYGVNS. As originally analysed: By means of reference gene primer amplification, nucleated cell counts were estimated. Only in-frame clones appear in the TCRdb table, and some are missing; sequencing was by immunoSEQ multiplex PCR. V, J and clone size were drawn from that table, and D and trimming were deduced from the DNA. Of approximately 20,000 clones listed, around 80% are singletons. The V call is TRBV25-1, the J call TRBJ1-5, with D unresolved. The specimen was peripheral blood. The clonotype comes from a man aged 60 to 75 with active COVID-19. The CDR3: CASSETGGSNQPQHF. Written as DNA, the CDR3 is TGTGCCAGCAGTGAAACGGGTGGCAGCAATCAGCCCCAGCATTTT.